This TCR beta chain was captured in a study of control samples from healthy donors and cancer patients. Only in-frame clones appear in the TCRdb table, and some are missing; sequencing was by immunoSEQ multiplex PCR. The sample has approximately 120,000 clones; around nine tenths are singletons. Sequencing was done on a sample of blood. The sequence was collected from a middle-aged man in good health.

The CDR3 is CASSTLGSGANVLTF. The CDR3 coding sequence is TGTGCCAGCAGCACTTTAGGGTCAGGGGCCAACGTCCTGACTTTC. V is TRBV7-2 and J is TRBJ2-6; D remains unclear. Trimming stripped 5 bases from V and 4 bases from J, with 12 bases between. Germline CDR1 SGHTA, CDR2 FQGNSA. The CDR3 is made up of 15 amino acids.